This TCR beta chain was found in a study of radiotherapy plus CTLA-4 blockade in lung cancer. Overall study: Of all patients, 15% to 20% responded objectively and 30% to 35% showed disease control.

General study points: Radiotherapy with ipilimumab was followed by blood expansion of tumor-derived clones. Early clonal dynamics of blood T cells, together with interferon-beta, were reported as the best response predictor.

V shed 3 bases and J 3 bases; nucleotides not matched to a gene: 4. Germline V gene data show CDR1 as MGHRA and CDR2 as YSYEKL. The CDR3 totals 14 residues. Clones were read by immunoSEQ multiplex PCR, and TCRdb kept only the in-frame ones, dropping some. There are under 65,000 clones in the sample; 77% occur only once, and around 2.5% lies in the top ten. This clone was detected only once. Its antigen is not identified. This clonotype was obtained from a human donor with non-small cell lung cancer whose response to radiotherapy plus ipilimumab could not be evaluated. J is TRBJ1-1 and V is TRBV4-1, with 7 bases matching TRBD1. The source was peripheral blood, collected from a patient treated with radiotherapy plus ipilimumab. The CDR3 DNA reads TGCGCCAGCAGCCAGTACAGGGGAGACACTGAAGCTTTCTTT. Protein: CASSQYRGDTEAFF.